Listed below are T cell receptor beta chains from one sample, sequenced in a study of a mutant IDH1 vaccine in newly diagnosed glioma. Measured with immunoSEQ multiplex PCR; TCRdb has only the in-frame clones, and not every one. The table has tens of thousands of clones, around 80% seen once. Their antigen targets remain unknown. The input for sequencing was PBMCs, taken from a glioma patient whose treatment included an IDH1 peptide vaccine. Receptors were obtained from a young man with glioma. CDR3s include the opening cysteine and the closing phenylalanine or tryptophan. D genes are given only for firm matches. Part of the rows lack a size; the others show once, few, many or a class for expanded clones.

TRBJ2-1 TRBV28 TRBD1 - TGTGCCAGCAGGAGAATCGGGACAGACAAAAATGAGCAGTTCTTC CASRRIGTDKNEQFF
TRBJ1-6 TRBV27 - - TGTGCCAGCAGCCTCGACAGACCCACTCTCTATAATTCACCCCTCCACTTT CASSLDRPTLYNSPLHF
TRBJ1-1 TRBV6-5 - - TGTGCCAGCAGTTACGCGCAGCAAGCTTTCTTT CASSYAQQAFF
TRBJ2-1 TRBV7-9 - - TGTGCCAGCAGCCAAACAGGGGGAGGGAATGAGCAGTTCTTC CASSQTGGGNEQFF
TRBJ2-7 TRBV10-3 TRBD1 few TGTGCCATCAGGTTTGACAGGGAGCCCGTCTACGAGCAGTACTTC CAIRFDREPVYEQYF
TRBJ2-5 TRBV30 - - TGTGCCTGGAGCGAGAAGTGGGCAGGCCAAGAGACCCAGTACTTC CAWSEKWAGQETQYF
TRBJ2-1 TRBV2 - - TGTGCCAGCAGTGAAGCAAGAGGCGTTGAGCAGTTCTTC CASSEARGVEQFF
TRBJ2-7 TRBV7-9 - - TGTGCCAGCAGCACCGACAGCTACGAGCAGTACTTC CASSTDSYEQYF
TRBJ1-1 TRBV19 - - TGTGCCAGTAGTAATCGAGGGAACACTGAAGCTTTCTTT CASSNRGNTEAFF
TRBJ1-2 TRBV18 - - TGTGCCAGCTCACCACAAGGAACTAACTATGGCTACACCTTC CASSPQGTNYGYTF
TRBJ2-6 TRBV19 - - TGTGCCAGTAGCGGCTTCGGGAGTCGGGGACTCTCTGGGGCCAACGTCCTGACTTTC CASSGFGSRGLSGANVLTF
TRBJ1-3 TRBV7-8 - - TGTGCCAGCAGCGCAGACCTCTCTGGAAACACCATATATTTT CASSADLSGNTIYF
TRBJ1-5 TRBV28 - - TGTGCCAGCAGTTTGATCTCCCGGACAGCGAATCAGCCCCAGCATTTT CASSLISRTANQPQHF
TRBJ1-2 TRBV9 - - TGTGCCAGCAGCGTAGTAGCCCGAGCTAACTATGGCTACACCTTC CASSVVARANYGYTF
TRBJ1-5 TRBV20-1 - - TGCAGTGCTATCAACGGCGAGTCCCAGCATTTT CSAINGESQHF
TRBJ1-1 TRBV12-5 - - TGTGCTAGTGGTTTGGTACTAGGACCTGGGAACACTGAAGCTTTCTTT CASGLVLGPGNTEAFF
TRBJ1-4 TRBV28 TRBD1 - TGTGCCAGCAGTCCCCCACAGGGGACCAATGAAAAACTGTTTTTT CASSPPQGTNEKLFF
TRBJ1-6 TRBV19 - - TGTGCCAGCAGCGACAGGAGCAATTCACCCCTCCACTTT CASSDRSNSPLHF
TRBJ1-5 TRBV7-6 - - TGTGCCAGCAGCTTATATGGTGATCAGCCCCGGCATTTT CASSLYGDQPRHF
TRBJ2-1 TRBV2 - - TGTGCCAGCAGTGCCACTCTAAAGAGCTCCTACAATGAGCAGTTCTTC CASSATLKSSYNEQFF
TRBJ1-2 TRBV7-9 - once TGTGCCAGCAGCTTAGGGGGCGGGAACTATGGCTACACCTTC CASSLGGGNYGYTF
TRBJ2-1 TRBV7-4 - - TGTGCCAGCAGCTTAGAAAACGGCCGCCCCCACTGCAATGAGCAGTTCTTC CASSLENGRPHCNEQFF
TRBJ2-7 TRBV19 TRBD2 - TGTGCCAGCCTAGCGGCGAACTCCTACGAGCAGTACTTC CASLAANSYEQYF
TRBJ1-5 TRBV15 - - TGTGCCACCAGCAGAGCACAGGCGAGAAATCAGCCCCAGCATTTT CATSRAQARNQPQHF
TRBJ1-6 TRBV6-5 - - TGTGCCAGCAGTTATCTCGGGAGGGAGAATTCACCCCTCCACTTT CASSYLGRENSPLHF
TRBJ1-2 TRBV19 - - TGTGCCAGTTATTCCCCCGGACAGCCGGAAGCTAACTATGGCTACACCTTC CASYSPGQPEANYGYTF
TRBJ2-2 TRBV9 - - TGTGCCAGCAGCGTGGGGGGCACCGGGGAGCTGTTTTTT CASSVGGTGELFF
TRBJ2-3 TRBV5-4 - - TGTGCCAGCTCCTCGGGTTTAGCGCTGAGCACAGATACGCAGTATTTT CASSSGLALSTDTQYF
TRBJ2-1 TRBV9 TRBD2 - TGTGCCAGCAGTTTAGCGGGGGGGCATAATGAGCAGTTCTTC CASSLAGGHNEQFF
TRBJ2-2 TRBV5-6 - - TGTGCCAGCAGCTTGGAGGCACGGGTGGGAGTCGCGAACACCGGGGAGCTGTTTTTT CASSLEARVGVANTGELFF
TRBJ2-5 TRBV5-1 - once TGCGCCAGCAGCTTATCGGGACAACCCTCAGAGACCCAGTACTTC CASSLSGQPSETQYF
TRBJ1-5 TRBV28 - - TGTGCCAGCATCAAAGCGGACACCGGACCCCATCAGCCCCAGCATTTT CASIKADTGPHQPQHF
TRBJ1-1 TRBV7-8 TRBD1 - TGTGCCAGCAGCTCCCGGGACAGGGGTTCGAACACTGAAGCTTTCTTT CASSSRDRGSNTEAFF
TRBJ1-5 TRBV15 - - TGTGCCACCAGCAGAGATTCGATACATGGCAATCAGCCCCAGCATTTT CATSRDSIHGNQPQHF
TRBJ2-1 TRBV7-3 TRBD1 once TGTGCCAGCAGCTTACAAGGTGCCGGGACAGGGCTCAATGAGCAGTTCTTC CASSLQGAGTGLNEQFF
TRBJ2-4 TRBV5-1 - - TGCGCCAGCAGCTCGCCCCAGGGTTCCAAAAACATTCAGTACTTC CASSSPQGSKNIQYF
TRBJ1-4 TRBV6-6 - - TGTGCCAGCAGTTACTCAAGGTATCGGGGGAGTGAAAAACTGTTTTTT CASSYSRYRGSEKLFF
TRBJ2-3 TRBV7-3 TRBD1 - TGTGCCAGCAGCCACGGACAGGGCGATACGCAGTATTTT CASSHGQGDTQYF